This entry lists 20 T cell receptor beta chains sequenced from one sample in a study of shared clonotypes between healthy human individuals. Data came from immunoSEQ multiplex PCR; TCRdb stores just in-frame clones and leaves some out. The data show around 430,000 clones, with around 79% seen just once and under 15% held by the top ten. Input material: PBMCs. These receptors were obtained from a woman in her thirties or forties in good health. Some clones in this sample may be carry-over from other donors' samples.

This clone was seen many times. The chain uses TRBV5-1 and TRBJ2-1; TRBD2 matches 13 bases. CDR3 length: 15 amino acids. Germline loops: CDR1 SGHRS, CDR2 YFSETQ. Trimming at V came to 4 bases and at J to 10 bases, leaving 8 bases not matched to a gene. In DNA, the CDR3 is TGCGCCAGCAGCCCCTGGACTAGCGGGAGAGGAGAGCAGTTCTTC. Translation gives CASSPWTSGRGEQFF.

CDR3 coding DNA: TGTGCCAGCAGCTTAGGCCCTAGCGGGTATAACACCGGGGAGCTGTTTTTT. It yields the protein CASSLGPSGYNTGELFF. This chain connects TRBV7-7 to TRBJ2-2, with TRBD2 matching 8 bases. This CDR3 spans 17 amino acids. Trimming removed 1 base from V and 2 bases from J; junction bases left unmatched: 6. Germline values: CDR1 SSHAT, CDR2 FNYEAQ (reference sequence).

The chain recombines TRBV5-8 with TRBJ1-5; 10 bases match TRBD1. In germline, CDR1 is SGHTS, CDR2 YDEGEE. This CDR3 contains 15 residues. V gave up 4 bases and J gave up 8 bases; unmatched junction bases: 9. The CDR3 region has the DNA TGTGCCAGCAGCCCGGGGACAGGGGAAAGGGAGCCCCAGCATTTT. The encoded protein is CASSPGTGEREPQHF.

V is TRBV5-1 and J is TRBJ1-4; possible D gene TRBD1, 6 bases. The CDR3 contains 15 residues. From germline, CDR1 is SGHRS and CDR2 YFSETQ. Trimming removed 4 bases at V and 10 bases at J, with 20 bases between. The CDR3 nucleotides read TGCGCCAGCAGCACCTTAATACAGGGCCAGAGAAAACTGTTTTTT. Residues: CASSTLIQGQRKLFF.

V usage is TRBV19 and J usage is TRBJ2-1, with D tentatively TRBD1 (7 bases). Trimming took 3 bases from V and 6 from J, leaving 15 bases between them. This CDR3 has 15 amino acids. CDR1 LNHDA and CDR2 SQIVND come from the germline V gene (reference sequence). The CDR3 here is CASSIWGDSSNEQFF. CDR3 sequence (DNA): TGTGCCAGTAGTATTTGGGGGGACAGTAGCAATGAGCAGTTCTTC.

The chain is built from TRBV5-4 and TRBJ2-7; 9 positions agree with TRBD2. With 10 bases clipped from V and 0 bases from J, the junction kept 8 bases outside the gene matches. Germline CDR1 and CDR2: SGHNT and YYREEE (reference sequence). The CDR3 extends over 14 amino acids. The CDR3 loop reads CAAAAGGSSYEQYF. In DNA form, the CDR3 reads TGTGCCGCAGCGGCGGGGGGGAGCTCCTACGAGCAGTACTTC.

This clone was counted at least ten times. The chain recombines TRBV9 with TRBJ1-1, with D unresolved. The CDR3 is 13 residues long. The germline V and J ends were trimmed by 0 bases and 7 bases, with 10 bases remaining between them. Germline-derived CDR1 and CDR2 are SGDLS and YYNGEE. CDR3 amino acids: CASSVGAGNEAFF. The CDR3 nucleotides read TGTGCCAGCAGCGTAGGGGCAGGCAATGAAGCTTTCTTT.

The rearrangement joins TRBV30 to TRBJ2-6; D remains ambiguous. V was shortened by 5 bases and J by 2 bases, with 4 bases between the two germline ends. The germline CDR1 and CDR2 sequences are GTSNPN and SVGIG (reference sequence). The CDR3 runs 12 residues. CDR3 sequence: CAWETGANVLTF. CDR3 bases: TGTGCCTGGGAAACTGGGGCCAACGTCCTGACTTTC. The complete variable domain, with remaining parts taken from reference TRBV30 and TRBJ2-6, reads SQTIHQWPATLVQPVGSPLSLECTVEGTSNPNLYWYRQAAGRGLQLLFYSVGIGQISSEVPQNLSASRPQDRQFILSSKKLLLSDSGFYLCAWETGANVLTFGAGSRLTVL.

The J gene is TRBJ1-2, the V gene TRBV11-2; no definite D call. Germline-derived CDR1 and CDR2 are SGHAT and FQNNGV. The CDR3 covers 13 residues. The V and J ends lost 0 bases and 7 bases respectively, with 9 bases between them. Written as DNA, the CDR3 is TGTGCCAGCAGCTTAGACGCAACGGGTGGCTACACCTTC. It translates to CASSLDATGGYTF.

The V gene is TRBV9, the J gene TRBJ2-3; no clear D. Germline V CDR1 and CDR2: SGDLS, YYNGEE. Trimming took off 2 bases at V and 1 base at J, with 8 bases between the two ends. The CDR3 is 14 residues long. CDR3 sequence (DNA): TGTGCCAGCAGCGTCCTGAGCGGCACAGATACGCAGTATTTT. Its translation: CASSVLSGTDTQYF. Based on the CDR3 plus reference TRBV9 and TRBJ2-3, the full variable domain is DSGVTQTPKHLITATGQRVTLRCSPRSGDLSVYWYQQSLDQGLQFLIQYYNGEERAKGNILERFSAQQFPDLHSELNLSSLELGDSALYFCASSVLSGTDTQYFGPGTRLTVL.

This clone was found many times. The V gene is TRBV9, the J gene TRBJ1-2, with a weak D call TRBD1 (5 bases). V was trimmed by 3 bases and J by 6 bases, leaving 15 bases between them. In germline, CDR1 is SGDLS, CDR2 YYNGEE. The CDR3 is 14 residues long. The CDR3 protein is CASSAYQGSDGYTF. CDR3 nucleotides: TGTGCCAGCAGCGCGTACCAGGGTAGCGATGGCTACACCTTC.

This chain links TRBV29-1 with TRBJ2-7; the match to TRBD2 covers 9 bases. CDR1 is SQVTM, CDR2 ANQGSEA, per germline. CDR3 length equals 14 residues. J gave up 0 bases and V 6 bases, and 6 bases lay outside the gene matches. The CDR3 coding sequence is TGCAGCGTACTTCTAGCGGGGATCTCCTACGAGCAGTACTTC. Translation gives CSVLLAGISYEQYF.

This chain joins TRBV28 and TRBJ1-5; D gene uncertain. The CDR3 loop spans 17 amino acids. The ends were cut back, 3 bases at V and 0 bases at J, with 15 bases in the middle. Germline V gives CDR1 MDHEN, CDR2 SYDVKM. The CDR3 loop is CASSLRRLDYSNQPQHF. The CDR3, as DNA: TGTGCCAGCAGTTTGAGAAGACTAGACTATAGCAATCAGCCCCAGCATTTT.

This clone was seen once. The sample contains more than one DNA sequence encoding this CDR3. The chain uses TRBV2 and TRBJ2-1; TRBD1 matches at 7 bases. Germline loops: CDR1 SNHLY, CDR2 FYNNEI. The CDR3 extends over 14 amino acids. Unmatched junction bases numbered 4, after V lost 5 bases and J lost 3 bases. The CDR3 bases are TGTGCCAGCAGTCTACAGGGGAGCTACAATGAGCAGTTCTTC. This codes for CASSLQGSYNEQFF.

CDR3 nucleotide sequence: TGTGCCAGCAGCTTGACAAGTCTCGGGTCCAATGAGCAGTTCTTC. Encoded protein: CASSLTSLGSNEQFF. The genes are TRBV5-4 and TRBJ2-1, with D hard to call. Germline values: CDR1 SGHNT, CDR2 YYREEE (reference sequence). Between the trimmed V and J ends, which lost 1 base and 6 bases, there was a span of 14 bases. This CDR3 spans 15 amino acids.

The chain has TRBV7-3 and TRBJ1-1; 7 nucleotides align to TRBD1. Germline V lookup: CDR1 SGHTA, CDR2 FQGTGA. The V and J ends lost 3 bases and 2 bases, in that order; junction bases with no gene match: 9. CDR3 length: 16 residues. The DNA for the CDR3 is TGTGCCAGCAGCTTTGGGACAGCCGCCGGAAACACTGAAGCTTTCTTT. It is translated as CASSFGTAAGNTEAFF.

This chain joins TRBV27 and TRBJ2-1; D is uncertain. Trimming removed 3 bases at V and 5 bases at J, with 11 bases between. Looked up from germline, CDR1 is MNHEY and CDR2 is SMNVEV (reference sequence). The CDR3 is 14 residues long. DNA for the CDR3: TGTGCCAGCAGTTTGACGGCCTCTAACAATGAGCAGTTCTTC. It yields the protein CASSLTASNNEQFF.

This clone was seen only a few times. The gene calls are TRBV21-1 and TRBJ2-1; no check of the table's D call, TRBD2, against the DNA was made. TRBV21-1 is recorded as a pseudogene. This CDR3 is built from 16 residues. The CDR3 bases are TGTGCCAGCAGCAAAGAGCTGACTAGAGGGAACGATGAGCAGTTCTTC. It translates to CASSKELTRGNDEQFF.

This clone appeared a single time. The DNA for the CDR3 is TGTGCCAGCAGTTTAGGGACTAGCGTTGAGCAGTACTTC. Translation gives CASSLGTSVEQYF. The chain couples TRBV28 to TRBJ2-7; 10 bases match TRBD2. The length of the CDR3 is 13 residues. Looked up from germline, CDR1 is MDHEN and CDR2 is SYDVKM. The J segment lost 7 bases and the V segment lost 2 bases, leaving 2 bases of the junction unmatched.

This chain uses TRBV11-2 with TRBJ2-2; weak D call: TRBD2 (5 bases). In germline, CDR1 is SGHAT, CDR2 FQNNGV. The germline V and J ends were trimmed by 0 bases and 6 bases, with 11 bases remaining between them. CDR3 length: 15 residues. CDR3: CASSLELAGAGELFF. The CDR3 coding sequence is TGTGCCAGCAGCTTAGAGCTAGCTGGGGCCGGGGAGCTGTTTTTT.